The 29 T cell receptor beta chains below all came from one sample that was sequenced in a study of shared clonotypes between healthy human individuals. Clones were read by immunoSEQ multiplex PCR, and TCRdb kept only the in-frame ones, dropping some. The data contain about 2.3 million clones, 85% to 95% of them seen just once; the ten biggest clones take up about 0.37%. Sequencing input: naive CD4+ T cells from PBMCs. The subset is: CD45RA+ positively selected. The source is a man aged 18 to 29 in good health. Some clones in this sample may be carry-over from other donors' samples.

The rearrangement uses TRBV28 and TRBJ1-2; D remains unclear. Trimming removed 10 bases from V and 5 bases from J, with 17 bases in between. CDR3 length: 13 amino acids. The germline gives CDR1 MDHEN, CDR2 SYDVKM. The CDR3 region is CATQSGISYGYTF. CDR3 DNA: TGTGCCACCCAGTCGGGGATCTCGTATGGCTACACCTTC.

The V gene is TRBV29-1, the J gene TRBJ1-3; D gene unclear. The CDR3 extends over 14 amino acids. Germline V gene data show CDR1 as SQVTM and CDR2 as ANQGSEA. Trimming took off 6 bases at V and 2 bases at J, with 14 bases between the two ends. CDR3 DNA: TGCAGCGTCTTGACCGTTACTACTGGAAACACCATATATTTT. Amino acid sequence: CSVLTVTTGNTIYF.

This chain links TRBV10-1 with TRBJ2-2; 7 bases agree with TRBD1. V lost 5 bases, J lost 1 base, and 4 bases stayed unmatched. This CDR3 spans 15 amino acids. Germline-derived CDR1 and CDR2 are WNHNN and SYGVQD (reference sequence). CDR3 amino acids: CASSRSGGNTGELFF. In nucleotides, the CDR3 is TGCGCCAGCAGTCGTTCAGGGGGGAACACCGGGGAGCTGTTTTTT.

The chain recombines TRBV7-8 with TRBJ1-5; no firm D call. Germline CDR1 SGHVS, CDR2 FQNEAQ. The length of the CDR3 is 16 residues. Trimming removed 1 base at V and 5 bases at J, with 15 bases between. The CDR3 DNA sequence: TGTGCCAGCAGCTTAGTGAACTCCCATGGCGATCAGCCCCAGCATTTT. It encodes CASSLVNSHGDQPQHF.

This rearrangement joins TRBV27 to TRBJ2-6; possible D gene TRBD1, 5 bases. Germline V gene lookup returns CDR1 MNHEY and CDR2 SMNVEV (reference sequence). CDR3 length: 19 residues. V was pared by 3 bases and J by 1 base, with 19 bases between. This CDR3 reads CASSFLDTRGTSGANVLTF. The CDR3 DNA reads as TGTGCCAGCAGTTTTTTGGACACCCGAGGAACATCTGGGGCCAACGTCCTGACTTTC. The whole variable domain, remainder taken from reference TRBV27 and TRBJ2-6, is EAQVTQNPRYLITVTGKKLTVTCSQNMNHEYMSWYRQDPGLGLRQIYYSMNVEVTDKGDVPEGYKVSRKEKRNFPLILESPSPNQTSLYFCASSFLDTRGTSGANVLTFGAGSRLTVL.

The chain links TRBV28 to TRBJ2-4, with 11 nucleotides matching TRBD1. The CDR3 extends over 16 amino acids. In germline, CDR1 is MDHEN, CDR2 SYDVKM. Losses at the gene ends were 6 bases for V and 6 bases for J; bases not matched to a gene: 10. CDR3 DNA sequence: TGTGCCAGCAGGGGAAGTGGACAGGGGGCAGGAAACATTCAGTACTTC. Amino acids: CASRGSGQGAGNIQYF.

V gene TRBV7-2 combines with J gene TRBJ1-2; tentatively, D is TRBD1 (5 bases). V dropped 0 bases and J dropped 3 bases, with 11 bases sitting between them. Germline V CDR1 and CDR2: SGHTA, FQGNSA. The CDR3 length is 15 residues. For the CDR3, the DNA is TGTGCCAGCAGCTTAGCTGGGGCGGCGGACTATGGCTACACCTTC. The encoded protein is CASSLAGAADYGYTF. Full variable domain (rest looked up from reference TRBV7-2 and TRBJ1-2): GAGVSQSPSNKVTEKGKDVELRCDPISGHTALYWYRQSLGQGLEFLIYFQGNSAPDKSGLPSDRFSAERTGGSVSTLTIQRTQQEDSAVYLCASSLAGAADYGYTFGSGTRLTVV.

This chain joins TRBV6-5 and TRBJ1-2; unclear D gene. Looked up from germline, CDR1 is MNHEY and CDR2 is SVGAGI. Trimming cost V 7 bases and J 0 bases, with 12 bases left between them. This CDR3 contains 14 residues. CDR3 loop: CASTSNRANYGYTF. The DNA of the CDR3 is TGTGCCAGCACCTCGAACCGCGCTAACTATGGCTACACCTTC.

The CDR3 loop is CASSPDYYAGGGYEQYF. The CDR3 nucleotides read TGTGCCAGCTCCCCTGATTACTACGCAGGGGGCGGGTACGAGCAGTACTTC. The chain joins TRBV18 to TRBJ2-7, with 8 bases aligning to TRBD1. V trimming: 6 bases; J trimming: 4 bases; junction bases outside the gene matches: 17. This CDR3 region has 17 residues. CDR1 and CDR2 from the germline V gene are KGHSH and LQKENI. Filled out from reference TRBV18 and TRBJ2-7, the complete variable domain reads NAGVMQNPRHLVRRRGQEARLRCSPMKGHSHVYWYRQLPEEGLKFMVYLQKENIIDESGMPKERFSAEFPKEGPSILRIQQVVRGDSAAYFCASSPDYYAGGGYEQYFGPGTRLTVT.

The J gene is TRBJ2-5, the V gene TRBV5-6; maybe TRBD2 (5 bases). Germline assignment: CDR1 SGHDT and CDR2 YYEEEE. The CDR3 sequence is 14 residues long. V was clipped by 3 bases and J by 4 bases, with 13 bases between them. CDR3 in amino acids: CASSSASEGETQYF. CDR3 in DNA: TGTGCCAGCAGCTCGGCCTCTGAGGGAGAGACCCAGTACTTC.

The CDR3 region is CASSSRIPGELFF. The CDR3 region has the DNA TGTGCCAGCAGCTCACGAATCCCCGGGGAGCTGTTTTTT. This chain connects TRBV7-8 to TRBJ2-2, with D hard to call. Germline V gives CDR1 SGHVS, CDR2 FQNEAQ. V was shortened by 4 bases and J by 6 bases, with 9 bases between the two germline ends. This CDR3 is 13 amino acids long.

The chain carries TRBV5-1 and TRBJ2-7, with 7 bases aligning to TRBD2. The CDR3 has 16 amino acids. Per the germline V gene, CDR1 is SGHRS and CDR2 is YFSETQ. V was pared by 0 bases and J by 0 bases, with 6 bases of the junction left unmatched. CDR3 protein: CASSLGASGFSYEQYF. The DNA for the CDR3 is TGCGCCAGCAGCTTGGGGGCTAGCGGCTTCTCCTACGAGCAGTACTTC.

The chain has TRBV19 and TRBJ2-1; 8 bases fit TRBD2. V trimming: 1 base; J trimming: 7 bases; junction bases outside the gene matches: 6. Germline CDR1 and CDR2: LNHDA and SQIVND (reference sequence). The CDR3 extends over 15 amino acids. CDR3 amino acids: CASSIVGGRLNEQFF. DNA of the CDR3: TGTGCCAGTAGTATAGTCGGCGGGAGGTTGAATGAGCAGTTCTTC.

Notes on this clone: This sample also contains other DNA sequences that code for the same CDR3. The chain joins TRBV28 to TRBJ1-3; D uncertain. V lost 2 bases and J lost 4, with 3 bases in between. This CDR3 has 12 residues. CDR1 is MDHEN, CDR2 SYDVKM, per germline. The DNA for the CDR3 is TGTGCCAGCAGTTTACCGGGAAACACCATATATTTT. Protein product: CASSLPGNTIYF.

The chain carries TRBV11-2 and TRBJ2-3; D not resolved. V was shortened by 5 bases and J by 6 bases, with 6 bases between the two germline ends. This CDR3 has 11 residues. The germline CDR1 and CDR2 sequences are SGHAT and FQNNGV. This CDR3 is CASSPYDTQYF. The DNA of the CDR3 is TGTGCCAGCAGCCCATATGATACGCAGTATTTT.

The CDR3 sequence is CSVARAAYWDEQFF. DNA of the CDR3: TGCAGCGTTGCCAGGGCCGCCTACTGGGATGAGCAGTTCTTC. This chain links TRBV29-1 with TRBJ2-1; D is perhaps TRBD1 (5 bases). Germline lookup yields CDR1 SQVTM and CDR2 ANQGSEA. The CDR3 runs to 14 residues. Trimming removed 4 bases from V and 8 bases from J, with 18 bases in between.

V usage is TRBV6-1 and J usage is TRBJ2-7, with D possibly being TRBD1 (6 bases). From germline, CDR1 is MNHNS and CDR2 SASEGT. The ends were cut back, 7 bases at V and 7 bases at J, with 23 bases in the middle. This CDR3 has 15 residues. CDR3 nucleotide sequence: TGTGCCAGCACCCCGATAGGGGCAGCCCAGGGGGAGCAGTACTTC. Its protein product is CASTPIGAAQGEQYF.

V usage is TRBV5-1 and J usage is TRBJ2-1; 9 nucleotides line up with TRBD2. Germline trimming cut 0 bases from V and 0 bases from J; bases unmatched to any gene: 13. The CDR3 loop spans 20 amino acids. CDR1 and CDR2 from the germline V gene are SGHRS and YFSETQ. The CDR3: CASSLADLAGFRSSYNEQFF. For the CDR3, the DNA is TGCGCCAGCAGCTTGGCGGACCTAGCGGGATTTAGAAGCTCCTACAATGAGCAGTTCTTC.

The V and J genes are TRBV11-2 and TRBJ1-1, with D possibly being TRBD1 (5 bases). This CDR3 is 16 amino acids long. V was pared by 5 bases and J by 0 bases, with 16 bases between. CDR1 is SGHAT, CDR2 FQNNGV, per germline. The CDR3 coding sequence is TGTGCCAGCAGCCCGATAAAGGGGCACCTGAACACTGAAGCTTTCTTT. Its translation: CASSPIKGHLNTEAFF.

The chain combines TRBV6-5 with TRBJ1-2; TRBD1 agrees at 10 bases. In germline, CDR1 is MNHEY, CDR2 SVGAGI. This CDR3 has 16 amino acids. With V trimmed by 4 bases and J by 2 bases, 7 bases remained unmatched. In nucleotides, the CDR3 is TGTGCCAGCAGTTTTCTCCCGGGACAGGGGAACTATGGCTACACCTTC. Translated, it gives CASSFLPGQGNYGYTF.

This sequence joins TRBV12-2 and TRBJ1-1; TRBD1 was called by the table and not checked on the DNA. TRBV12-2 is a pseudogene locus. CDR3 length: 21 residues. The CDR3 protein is CASRLARDRSPKFHPNTEAFF. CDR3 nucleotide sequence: TGTGCAAGTCGCTTAGCGCGGGACAGATCGCCCAAATTCCACCCGAACACTGAAGCTTTCTTT.

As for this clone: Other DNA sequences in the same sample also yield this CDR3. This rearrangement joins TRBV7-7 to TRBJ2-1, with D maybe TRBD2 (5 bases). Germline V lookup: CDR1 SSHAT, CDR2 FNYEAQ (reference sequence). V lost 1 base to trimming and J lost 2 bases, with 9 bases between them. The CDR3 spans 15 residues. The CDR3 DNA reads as TGTGCCAGCAGCTTAGGAAGCGGTACCTACAATGAGCAGTTCTTC. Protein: CASSLGSGTYNEQFF.

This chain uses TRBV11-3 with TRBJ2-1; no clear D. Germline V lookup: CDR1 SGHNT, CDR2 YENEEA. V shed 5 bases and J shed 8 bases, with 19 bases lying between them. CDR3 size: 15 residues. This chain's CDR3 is CASSNRRPGADEQFF. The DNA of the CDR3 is TGTGCCAGCAGCAACCGACGACCCGGTGCCGATGAGCAGTTCTTC.

CDR3 region: CSARRPGNEQFF. The CDR3 bases are TGCAGCGCTAGGAGGCCGGGGAATGAGCAGTTCTTC. The chain couples TRBV29-1 to TRBJ2-1, with D possibly being TRBD2 (5 bases). Trimming left V 7 bases short and J 7 bases short, with 14 bases between. This CDR3 contains 12 residues. Germline V gene sequence: CDR1 SQVTM, CDR2 ANQGSEA.

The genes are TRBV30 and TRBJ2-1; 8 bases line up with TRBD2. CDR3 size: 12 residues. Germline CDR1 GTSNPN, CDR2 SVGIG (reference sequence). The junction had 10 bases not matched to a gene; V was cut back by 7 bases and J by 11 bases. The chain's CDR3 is CAYLAGLTKQFF. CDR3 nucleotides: TGTGCCTATCTAGCGGGCCTTACTAAGCAGTTCTTC.

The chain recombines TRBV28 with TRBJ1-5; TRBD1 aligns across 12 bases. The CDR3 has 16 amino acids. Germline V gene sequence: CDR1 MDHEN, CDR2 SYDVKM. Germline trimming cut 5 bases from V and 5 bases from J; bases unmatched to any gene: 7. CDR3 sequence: CASSLPGQGAYQPQHF. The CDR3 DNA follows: TGTGCCAGCAGTCTGCCGGGACAGGGGGCTTATCAGCCCCAGCATTTT.

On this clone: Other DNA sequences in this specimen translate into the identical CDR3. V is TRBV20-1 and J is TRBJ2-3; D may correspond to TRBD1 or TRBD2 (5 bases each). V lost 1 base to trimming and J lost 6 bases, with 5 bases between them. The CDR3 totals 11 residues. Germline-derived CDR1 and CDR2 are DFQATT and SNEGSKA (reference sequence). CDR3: CSARGGDTQYF. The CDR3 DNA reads TGCAGTGCTAGAGGGGGGGATACGCAGTATTTT.

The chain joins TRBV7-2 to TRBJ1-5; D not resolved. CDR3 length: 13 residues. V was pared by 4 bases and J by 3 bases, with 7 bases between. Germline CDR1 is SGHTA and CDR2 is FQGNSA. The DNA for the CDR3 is TGTGCCAGCAGCTCCGGAATCAATCAGCCCCAGCATTTT. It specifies CASSSGINQPQHF.

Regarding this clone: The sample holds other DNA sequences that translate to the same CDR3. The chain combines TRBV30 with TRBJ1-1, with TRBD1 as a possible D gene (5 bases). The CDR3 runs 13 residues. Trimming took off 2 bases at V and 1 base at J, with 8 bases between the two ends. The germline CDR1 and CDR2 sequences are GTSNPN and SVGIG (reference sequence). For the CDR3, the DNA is TGTGCCTGGAGTCCCAGGGAGAACACTGAAGCTTTCTTT. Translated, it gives CAWSPRENTEAFF.